Listed below are T cell receptor beta chains from one sample, sequenced in a study of cytomegalovirus exposure and HLA in healthy donors. Sequenced by immunoSEQ multiplex PCR; TCRdb stores in-frame clones only, minus some. The sample lists 130,000 to 150,000 clones; roughly 80% were seen once. The sequenced sample was PBMCs. The receptors shown here come from a man aged 35-49 years in good health and CMV-seropositive. Each CDR3 is given with its conserved first and last residue. A D gene is named only where the DNA matches it firmly. Size tells how often a clone was seen (once, few, many) or the class of an expanded clone, and some rows leave it out.

CDR3aa,CDR3nt,len,abundance,d_gene,v_gene,j_gene
CASSKLAGGVTDTQYF,TGTGCCAGCAGCAAACTAGCGGGAGGCGTCACAGATACGCAGTATTTT,16,NA,TRBD2,TRBV9,TRBJ2-3
CASTGPGGDGNTIYF,TGTGCCAGCACCGGCCCCGGGGGGGATGGAAACACCATATATTTT,15,few,NA,TRBV7-9,TRBJ1-3
CASTLGGLWVDTQYF,TGTGCCAGCACCCTGGGGGGACTCTGGGTTGATACGCAGTATTTT,15,few,NA,TRBV28,TRBJ2-3
CASSPQGSEQYF,TGTGCCAGCTCGCCTCAGGGATCCGAGCAGTACTTC,12,NA,NA,TRBV18,TRBJ2-7
CAWETGGTSNQPQHF,TGTGCCTGGGAGACAGGGGGGACTAGCAATCAGCCCCAGCATTTT,15,NA,TRBD1,TRBV30,TRBJ1-5
CASSLAGTGRFGYTF,TGTGCCAGCAGTTTAGCCGGGACAGGGAGATTTGGCTACACCTTC,15,NA,TRBD1,TRBV27,TRBJ1-2
CASSRQGAETEAFF,TGCGCCAGCAGCAGACAGGGGGCTGAGACTGAAGCTTTCTTT,14,NA,TRBD1,TRBV5-1,TRBJ1-1
CSAYGANYGYTF,TGCAGCGCCTACGGAGCTAACTATGGCTACACCTTC,12,NA,NA,TRBV29-1,TRBJ1-2
CASSPSWNEQFF,TGTGCCAGCAGCCCTAGTTGGAATGAGCAGTTCTTC,12,NA,NA,TRBV7-9,TRBJ2-1
CASSVTSGYLFYNEQFF,TGTGCCAGCAGCGTAACGAGCGGGTACCTTTTCTACAATGAGCAGTTCTTC,17,NA,NA,TRBV9,TRBJ2-1
CASSWTGYQPQHF,TGTGCCAGCAGTTGGACAGGATATCAGCCCCAGCATTTT,13,NA,TRBD1,TRBV2,TRBJ1-5
CASSRGQATNYGYTF,TGTGCCAGCAGTCGAGGACAGGCTACTAACTATGGCTACACCTTC,15,NA,TRBD1,TRBV7-8,TRBJ1-2
CASSIRAGPTQETQYF,TGTGCCAGTAGTATCCGGGCGGGCCCAACCCAAGAGACCCAGTACTTC,16,NA,NA,TRBV19,TRBJ2-5
CASSLATYNEQFF,TGTGCCAGCAGCTTGGCTACCTACAATGAGCAGTTCTTC,13,NA,NA,TRBV5-4,TRBJ2-1
CASSEGLANAYNEQFF,TGTGCCAGCAGCGAGGGACTAGCGAACGCCTACAATGAGCAGTTCTTC,16,NA,TRBD2,TRBV7-7,TRBJ2-1
CASSLTGLGTEAFF,TGTGCCAGCAGCTTGACAGGGCTAGGCACTGAAGCTTTCTTT,14,once,NA,TRBV5-5,TRBJ1-1
CASSASGMTDTQYF,TGTGCCAGCAGCGCAAGCGGGATGACAGATACGCAGTATTTT,14,NA,TRBD2,TRBV7-6,TRBJ2-3
CASRLAGKDTQYF,TGTGCCAGCAGACTAGCGGGAAAGGATACGCAGTATTTT,13,NA,TRBD2,TRBV5-4,TRBJ2-3
CASRLWNEQFF,TGTGCCAGCCGACTATGGAATGAGCAGTTCTTC,11,NA,NA,TRBV6-5,TRBJ2-1
CASSHNPGGGDTQYF,TGTGCCAGCAGTCACAACCCGGGGGGAGGGGATACGCAGTATTTT,15,once,TRBD2,TRBV6-5,TRBJ2-3
CASSRDRSPLHF,TGTGCCAGCAGCAGGGACAGATCACCCCTCCACTTT,12,NA,TRBD1,TRBV6-5,TRBJ1-6
CASSEGAGMRANVLTF,TGTGCCAGCAGTGAGGGGGCCGGGATGCGGGCCAACGTCCTGACTTTC,16,once,NA,TRBV6-1,TRBJ2-6
CASSFEAGGPYEQYF,TGTGCCAGCAGTTTCGAAGCGGGAGGGCCTTACGAGCAGTACTTC,15,NA,TRBD2,TRBV27,TRBJ2-7
CASGGTRQETQYF,TGTGCCAGCGGCGGGACGAGACAAGAGACCCAGTACTTC,13,once,NA,TRBV6-6,TRBJ2-5
CASRAFGYYGYTF,TGTGCCAGCAGGGCTTTCGGGTACTATGGCTACACCTTC,13,NA,NA,TRBV6-1,TRBJ1-2
CASSPFGRSSGANVLTF,TGTGCCAGCTCACCATTTGGGAGGAGCTCTGGGGCCAACGTCCTGACTTTC,17,NA,NA,TRBV18,TRBJ2-6
CASSPSRTSEYF,TGTGCCAGCTCACCATCCCGGACTAGCGAGTATTTT,12,NA,TRBD2,TRBV18,TRBJ2-3
CASSRTLYEQYF,TGTGCCAGCAGTCGGACACTTTACGAGCAGTACTTC,12,NA,NA,TRBV2,TRBJ2-7
CASSPRRRGPETQYF,TGTGCCAGCAGCCCCCGGCGCAGGGGTCCAGAGACCCAGTACTTC,15,NA,NA,TRBV9,TRBJ2-5
CASTKGGSAQGIETQYF,TGTGCCAGCACTAAAGGGGGCAGCGCCCAGGGGATCGAGACCCAGTACTTC,17,NA,TRBD1,TRBV7-9,TRBJ2-5
CASSDPGTANEKLFF,TGTGCCAGCAGTGATCCCGGGACAGCTAATGAAAAACTGTTTTTT,15,NA,TRBD1,TRBV25-1,TRBJ1-4
CASSHQDSPNSPLHF,TGCGCCAGCAGCCACCAGGACAGCCCCAATTCACCCCTCCACTTT,15,NA,NA,TRBV4-3,TRBJ1-6
CASSPLWTGGHSGNTIYF,TGTGCCAGCTCACCACTTTGGACAGGGGGCCACTCTGGAAACACCATATATTTT,18,NA,TRBD1,TRBV18,TRBJ1-3
CASSEVSFGIAKNIQYF,TGTGCCAGCAGTGAAGTTAGTTTTGGTATAGCCAAAAACATTCAGTACTTC,17,NA,NA,TRBV6-1,TRBJ2-4
CASSSLLGGGDTQYF,TGTGCCAGTAGTTCACTACTCGGAGGAGGCGATACGCAGTATTTT,15,NA,NA,TRBV19,TRBJ2-3
CASSRSGTGAYEQYF,TGTGCCAGCTCTCGTTCCGGGACAGGGGCCTACGAGCAGTACTTC,15,NA,TRBD1,TRBV27,TRBJ2-7
CASSQQRYWDRVGEQYF,TGCGCCAGCAGCCAACAGCGGTACTGGGACAGGGTTGGCGAGCAGTACTTC,17,NA,TRBD1,TRBV4-3,TRBJ2-7
CASSLLGADQPQHF,TGCGCCAGCAGCTTGCTGGGGGCCGATCAGCCCCAGCATTTT,14,NA,NA,TRBV5-1,TRBJ1-5
CASNTRWVAGSDTQYF,TGTGCCAGCAACACCCGCTGGGTAGCGGGATCAGATACGCAGTATTTT,16,NA,TRBD2,TRBV7-9,TRBJ2-3
CASSPFDRVRGDGYTF,TGTGCCAGCTCACCGTTTGACAGGGTACGGGGAGATGGCTACACCTTC,16,NA,TRBD1,TRBV18,TRBJ1-2
CASSISGVTYEQYF,TGTGCCAGTAGTATTTCGGGGGTGACCTACGAGCAGTACTTC,14,NA,NA,TRBV19,TRBJ2-7
CASSTGGRRETQYF,TGTGCCAGCAGTACAGGGGGAAGGAGGGAGACCCAGTACTTC,14,NA,TRBD1,TRBV6-1,TRBJ2-5
CASSGSGALYGYTF,TGTGCCAGCAGCGGATCGGGTGCTCTATATGGCTACACCTTC,14,few,NA,TRBV7-9,TRBJ1-2
CASSPLAGVVNEQFF,TGTGCCAGCAGCCCTTTAGCGGGAGTCGTTAATGAGCAGTTCTTC,15,NA,TRBD2,TRBV14,TRBJ2-1
CSVETVSSYEQYF,TGCAGCGTTGAGACAGTGAGCTCCTACGAGCAGTACTTC,13,NA,NA,TRBV29-1,TRBJ2-7
CASSFETGLGTEAFF,TGTGCCAGCAGCTTCGAGACAGGGCTAGGGACTGAAGCTTTCTTT,15,NA,TRBD1,TRBV7-9,TRBJ1-1
CASSSSPETSYEQYF,TGTGCCAGCAGCTCATCCCCGGAGACTTCCTACGAGCAGTACTTC,15,NA,NA,TRBV7-9,TRBJ2-7
CASSLGQGSLGYTF,TGTGCCAGCAGCCTTGGCCAGGGAAGTCTTGGCTACACCTTC,14,NA,NA,TRBV7-2,TRBJ1-2